A selection of T cell receptor beta chains follows, all from one sample in a study of cytomegalovirus exposure and HLA in healthy donors. The repertoire was sequenced with immunoSEQ multiplex PCR; TCRdb's copy has only in-frame clones and lacks some. There are around 190,000 clones in the sample; roughly 85% occur only once, and roughly 15% lies in the top ten. The source material was PBMCs. The source of these receptors is a man younger than 35 in good health and CMV-seropositive. The CDR3 runs from the conserved cysteine through the conserved F or W. D genes are given only for firm matches. Size values are once, few and many counts, or a class for expanded clones, and some rows have none.

V	D	size	J	DNA	CDR3
TRBV5-1	TRBD1	.	TRBJ2-7	TGCGCCAGCAGCTCGACGCTAGGGACAGGGGCCGAGCAGTACTTC	CASSSTLGTGAEQYF
TRBV30	TRBD2	.	TRBJ2-7	TGTGCCTGGAGTGTATCTAGCGGGAGATACGAGCAGTACTTC	CAWSVSSGRYEQYF
TRBV9	.	.	TRBJ2-7	TGTGCCAGCAGCGTAGCGAGTGAGGGTTACGAGCAGTACTTC	CASSVASEGYEQYF
TRBV11-2	.	.	TRBJ1-2	TGTGCCAGCAGCTCTACAGAGTATGGCTACACCTTC	CASSSTEYGYTF
TRBV4-1	.	.	TRBJ1-2	TGCGCCAGCAGCCTTACTGACAGGCACTATGGCTACACCTTC	CASSLTDRHYGYTF
TRBV28	TRBD1	.	TRBJ2-7	TGTGCCAGCGGAGGACAGGGAGCGTGGGAGCAGTACTTC	CASGGQGAWEQYF
TRBV6-5	TRBD1	.	TRBJ2-7	TGTGCCAGCAGTTACAAGACAGGGGGACAGTACTTC	CASSYKTGGQYF
TRBV1	.	.	TRBJ2-5	TGCACCAGCAGCTCCCTCAAGGGGGAAGAGACCCAGTACTTC	CTSSSLKGEETQYF
TRBV6-1	.	once	TRBJ1-1	TGTGCCAGCAGTAAAACAGTGAACACTGAAGCTTTCTTT	CASSKTVNTEAFF
TRBV5-6	TRBD2	.	TRBJ2-1	TGTGCCAGCAGCCGAAGCGGGAGGTGGGTGTTCTTC	CASSRSGRWVFF
TRBV28	TRBD2	.	TRBJ2-1	TGTGCCAGCAGCCCTGGGACTAGCGGAGGGGCCCACTACAATGAGCAGTTCTTC	CASSPGTSGGAHYNEQFF
TRBV5-1	.	.	TRBJ2-6	TGCGCCAGCAGCGATGACTTGAGCTCTGGGGCCAACGTCCTGACTTTC	CASSDDLSSGANVLTF
TRBV28	TRBD1	.	TRBJ1-5	TGTGCCAGCACGACAGGGGCCATCAATCAGCCCCAGCATTTT	CASTTGAINQPQHF
TRBV6-5	TRBD1	once	TRBJ2-7	TGTGCCAGCAGTTACTCGGGACAGGGTATCTACGAGCAGTACTTC	CASSYSGQGIYEQYF
TRBV28	.	once	TRBJ1-5	TGTGCCAGCAGTTCGCCCACACTATATAGCAATCAGCCCCAGCATTTT	CASSSPTLYSNQPQHF
TRBV5-4	TRBD2	.	TRBJ2-5	TGTGCCAGCAGCTCAACTAGCGGTAAAGAGACCCAGTACTTC	CASSSTSGKETQYF
TRBV28	.	.	TRBJ1-1	TGTGCCAGCAGTGTGAGGTGGGACACTGAAGCTTTCTTT	CASSVRWDTEAFF
TRBV5-1	TRBD1	.	TRBJ1-1	TGCGCCAGCAGCCCAAGGGACAGGGGAGTCATGAACACTGAAGCTTTCTTT	CASSPRDRGVMNTEAFF
TRBV27	TRBD1	once	TRBJ1-4	TGTGCCAGCAGTTTCAGGGGGCGAGGTGAAAAACTGTTTTTT	CASSFRGRGEKLFF
TRBV5-6	.	.	TRBJ2-5	TGTGCCAGCAGCTTGGGCGGAGAAGAGACCCAGTACTTC	CASSLGGEETQYF
TRBV30	.	once	TRBJ1-5	TGTGCCTGGAGGGCGGGGTCCCGGCGGATGGACCCCCAGCATTTT	CAWRAGSRRMDPQHF
TRBV27	.	.	TRBJ2-1	TGTGCCAGCGCTCCGGGACTCTCTGACAATGAGCAGTTCTTC	CASAPGLSDNEQFF
TRBV7-2	TRBD2	.	TRBJ2-2	TGTGCCAGCAGCGGGATAGCGGGATACACCGGGGAGCTGTTTTTT	CASSGIAGYTGELFF
TRBV2	TRBD1	.	TRBJ2-7	TGTGCCAGCAGGGGGACAGCTACCTACGAGCAGTACTTC	CASRGTATYEQYF
TRBV27	TRBD1	.	TRBJ1-4	TGTGCCAGCAGAAGTTTGGGGACAGGGAACGAAAAACTGTTTTTT	CASRSLGTGNEKLFF
TRBV5-1	.	.	TRBJ1-1	TGCGCCAGCAGCTTAGGAGTACAACTCGGGAACACTGAAGCTTTCTTT	CASSLGVQLGNTEAFF
TRBV7-8	.	.	TRBJ1-3	TGTGCCAGCAGCCCGAGGGGGAGGGACACCATATATTTT	CASSPRGRDTIYF
TRBV27	.	.	TRBJ1-1	TGTGCCAGCAGTTTACTGAGCTACACTGAAGCTTTCTTT	CASSLLSYTEAFF
TRBV5-4	.	once	TRBJ2-5	TGTGCCAGCAGCTTGCAGGGGAGTGTGGAGACCCAGTACTTC	CASSLQGSVETQYF
TRBV5-4	TRBD1	once	TRBJ1-5	TGTGCCAGCAGCGCGGACAGGGGACGCAATCAGCCCCAGCATTTT	CASSADRGRNQPQHF
TRBV5-1	.	.	TRBJ2-1	TGCGCCAGCAGCTTCGTGGGCGATGAGCAGTTCTTC	CASSFVGDEQFF
TRBV2	TRBD2	.	TRBJ2-2	TGTGCCAGCAGCGGCGGGAGGGCCAGAACCGGGGAGCTGTTTTTT	CASSGGRARTGELFF
TRBV13	.	.	TRBJ1-3	TGTGCCAGCAGCCTAACTACGGGACTGACCTCTGGAAACACCATATATTTT	CASSLTTGLTSGNTIYF
TRBV9	.	.	TRBJ2-2	TGTGCCAGCAGCGTAGCTGGGCAGGGCGAGCACCCCGAGGCCGGGGAGCTGTTTTTT	CASSVAGQGEHPEAGELFF
TRBV12-1	.	.	TRBJ2-7	TGTGCCAGCAGCTGGGGCAGGCAAACCTACGAGCAGTACTTC	CASSWGRQTYEQYF
TRBV6-1	TRBD1	.	TRBJ2-3	TGTGCCAGCAGTTCCGGGACAGGACGCACAGATACGCAGTATTTT	CASSSGTGRTDTQYF
TRBV7-9	.	.	TRBJ2-1	TGTGCCAGCAGCACTACGACCAGCTCCTACAATGAGCAGTTCTTC	CASSTTTSSYNEQFF
TRBV27	.	.	TRBJ2-2	TGTGCCAGCAAAACTAGTTCGACCGGGGAGCTGTTTTTT	CASKTSSTGELFF
TRBV19	.	.	TRBJ2-7	TGTGCCAGTAGTATGTCAGACAGCTACTACGAGCAGTACTTC	CASSMSDSYYEQYF
TRBV14	.	.	TRBJ2-7	TGTGCCAGCAGCCACGCAGACGAGCAGTACTTC	CASSHADEQYF
TRBV23-1	.	.	TRBJ1-1	TGCGCCAGCAGTCAATCTGTACGGGAAACACAGGAAGCTTTCTTT	CASSQSVRETQEAFF
TRBV7-2	TRBD2	.	TRBJ2-7	TGTGCCAGCAGCTTAACCCCTAGCGGGAGGGAAGGCTTCGAGCAGTACTTC	CASSLTPSGREGFEQYF
TRBV27	TRBD1	.	TRBJ2-5	TGTGCCAGCAGATCAGGTCTCAGGGGGCTTGGGTACCAAGAGACCCAGTACTTC	CASRSGLRGLGYQETQYF
TRBV2	TRBD1	few	TRBJ1-5	TGTGCCAGCAGTCTTCCGGGACAGGGAAGTCAGCCCCAGCATTTT	CASSLPGQGSQPQHF
TRBV6-1	.	.	TRBJ1-4	TGTGCCAGCATTCAGAAGACAACTAATGAAAAACTGTTTTTT	CASIQKTTNEKLFF
TRBV6-4	TRBD1	.	TRBJ1-3	TGTGCCAGCAGTGACCGGGTAGACAGGGTGGGTGGAAACACCATATATTTT	CASSDRVDRVGGNTIYF
TRBV19	.	.	TRBJ1-5	TGTGCCAGTAGTGCCGGGGTCAATCAGCCCCAGCATTTT	CASSAGVNQPQHF
TRBV30	.	once	TRBJ1-3	TGTGCCTGGAGTGGGGCAGGAAACACCATATATTTT	CAWSGAGNTIYF
TRBV28	.	.	TRBJ2-3	TGTGCCAGCACTTTGGAGTCTTCCTGGGGCACAGATACGCAGTATTTT	CASTLESSWGTDTQYF
TRBV5-1	TRBD2	.	TRBJ2-1	TGCGCCAGCAGCTTGAACGGGGCGGGAGGTCCCTACAATGAGCAGTTCTTC	CASSLNGAGGPYNEQFF
TRBV4-1	TRBD1	.	TRBJ1-2	TGCGCCAGCAGCCAAGGAGGACAGGGGGCTAACTATGGCTACACCTTC	CASSQGGQGANYGYTF
TRBV7-3	.	.	TRBJ1-3	TGTGCCAGCAATCCATACTCGAGTCAGGCAGGGCGCGAGTTT	CASNPYSSQAGREF
TRBV15	.	once	TRBJ2-5	TGTGCCACCAGCCCGAACATCCTACCCCGACTCGCCGCCCAAGAGACCCAGTACTTC	CATSPNILPRLAAQETQYF